This TCR beta chain was identified during a study of blood T cell repertoires in COVID-19. Study in general: Samples of COVID-19 (acute and convalescent) were obtained from the United States, Italy and Spain. T cells, B-cell-depleted T cells, or PBMCs supplied cDNA or gDNA.

Source study methods: Amplification of reference gene primers was used by the study to estimate nucleated cell counts. Profiling relied on immunoSEQ multiplex PCR, and the TCRdb table lists in-frame clones only, not all of them. V, J and clone size reflect that table, while D and trimming were determined from the DNA. The repertoire includes about 220,000 clones, 88% of them detected once, and about 2.4% sits in the top ten. V was cut by 3 bases and J by 1 base, with 3 bases left in between. CDR3 size: 12 residues. Participant age was roughly 18 to 89 years, and participants resided in roughly 25 US areas.

The clonotype originates from a woman aged 25-40 years who had recovered from COVID-19. The chain carries TRBV12-3 or TRBV12-4 and TRBJ1-1; D call uncertain. The sample was PBMCs or T cells enriched from blood (not recorded which). The CDR3 is CASSFWNTEAFF. In DNA, the CDR3 is TGTGCCAGCAGTTTCTGGAACACTGAAGCTTTCTTT.